A selection of T cell receptor beta chains follows, all from one sample in a study of cytomegalovirus exposure and HLA in healthy donors. Libraries were prepared by immunoSEQ multiplex PCR; TCRdb keeps only in-frame clonotypes and omits some of them. The sample yields about 180,000 clones, roughly three quarters seen once. Sequenced input: PBMCs. Receptors originate from a woman aged 25 to 39 in good health and CMV-seropositive. The CDR3 runs from the conserved cysteine through the conserved F or W. Expanded clones get a size class; other rows say once, few or many, or leave the size out.

v_call,cdr3_length,clone_size,cdr3_aa
TRBV6-6,15,-,CATLGRGRGGETQYF
TRBV10-3,14,-,CAISESNYYAAQYF
TRBV7-2,17,-,CASSAPNGGGPTYEQYF
TRBV4-2,14,-,CASSQDRGNEKLFF
TRBV7-9,13,-,CASSPRHGYEQYF
TRBV5-1,13,-,CASRGGIGEKLFF
TRBV29-1,14,-,CSVQSSGFTDTQYF
TRBV27,17,-,CASSFSTPAGGHQPQHF
TRBV18,12,-,CASSPPASEQYF
TRBV4-2,17,-,CASSQDRSGGLRETQYF
TRBV2,15,once,CASSGPSGGAGEQFF
TRBV7-2,14,few,CASSVQGANSPLHF
TRBV4-1,16,-,CASSQRGGPGTGELFF
TRBV7-2,15,-,CASSSLAGAYNEQFF
TRBV7-8,14,once,CASSRGGTYNEQFF
TRBV11-3,17,-,CASSLRLAGGSTDTQYF
TRBV5-1,12,once,CASSLDFDEQYF
TRBV10-3,15,-,CAISELAGGKETQYF
TRBV9,15,-,CASSAGQGRGEGYTF
TRBV18,15,-,CASSSQAGGIETQYF
TRBV6-6,15,few,CASSSRQGRNQPQHF
TRBV7-2,14,-,CASSLASRMATQYF
TRBV4-3,16,-,CASSPRVSGGPDTQYF
TRBV18,14,-,CASSSGQIQETQYF
TRBV5-6,16,-,CASSLVGGNSGNTIYF
TRBV9,14,-,CASPSSGGHNTQYF
TRBV5-1,17,-,CASSPTGGRSSYNEQFF
TRBV28,15,-,CASRPGPRAGQPQHF
TRBV7-9,15,-,CASSLARGVLETQYF
TRBV9,12,-,CASSLNDYEQYF
TRBV25-1,11,-,CASSKGAPLHF
TRBV12-5,14,-,CASGPERRTDTQYF
TRBV11-2,15,-,CASSLGAVSGNTIYF
TRBV6-5,15,-,CASSSGTALNYGYTF
TRBV9,13,-,CASSAGQVNGYTF
TRBV10-2,14,-,CASSEVSGAYEQYF
TRBV10-3,16,-,CAISESMVTGGYEQYF
TRBV7-9,12,few,CASSLARYGYTF
TRBV10-3,13,-,CAITLGQADGYTF
TRBV27,15,-,CASSPDQGYNSPLHF
TRBV7-8,16,-,CASSSDEFSRGNEQFF
TRBV18,14,-,CASSPGGNTYEQYF
TRBV28,16,once,CASTSRAQRGGTEAFF
TRBV18,15,-,CASSPLTSGTDTQYF
TRBV9,13,few,CASRREMNTEAFF